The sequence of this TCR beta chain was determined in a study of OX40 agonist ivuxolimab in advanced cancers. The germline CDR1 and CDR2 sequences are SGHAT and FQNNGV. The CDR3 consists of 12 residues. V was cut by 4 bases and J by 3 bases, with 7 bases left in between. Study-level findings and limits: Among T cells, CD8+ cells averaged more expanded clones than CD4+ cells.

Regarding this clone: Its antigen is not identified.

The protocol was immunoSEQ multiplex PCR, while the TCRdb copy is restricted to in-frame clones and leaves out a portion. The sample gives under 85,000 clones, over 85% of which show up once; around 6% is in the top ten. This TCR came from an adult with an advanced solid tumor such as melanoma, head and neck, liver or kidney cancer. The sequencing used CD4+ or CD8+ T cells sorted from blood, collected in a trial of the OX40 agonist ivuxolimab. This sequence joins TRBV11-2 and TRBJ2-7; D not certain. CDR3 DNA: TGTGCCAGCAGCTCAGGAGACTACGAGCAGTACTTC. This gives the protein CASSSGDYEQYF.